This T cell receptor beta chain emerged from a study of cytomegalovirus exposure and HLA in healthy donors. General study results and limits: Upon later analysis, TCR association rates were observed to vary by HLA locus, being highest for DRB1 and lowest for HLA-C. According to the study, around 160 TCR beta chains were cytomegalovirus-associated. Later analysis demonstrated an association between a missense DCLRE1C variant and TCR beta V- and J-gene trimming.

PCR amplification relied on 60 Vbeta primers (plus 13 Jbeta primers). TCRdb's table, derived via immunoSEQ multiplex PCR, lists solely in-frame clones and lacks some. The profile shows over 200,000 clones, more than 75% of them singletons. A note on this clone: Its antigen remains unknown.

Germline V gene data show CDR1 as LGHNA and CDR2 as YNFKEQ. The CDR3 is made up of 14 amino acids. The V and J ends lost 2 bases and 3 bases respectively, with 10 bases between them. The rearrangement joins TRBV4-2 to TRBJ1-2; perhaps TRBD1 as D (6 bases). Sequenced input: PBMCs. This TCR was sampled from a human donor in good health. CDR3 protein: CASSQQGMYYGYTF. In DNA, the CDR3 is TGTGCCAGCAGCCAACAGGGGATGTACTATGGCTACACCTTC.